These 18 T cell receptor beta chains were sequenced from one sample in a study of T cell responses to AZD1222 COVID-19 vaccine. This table comes from immunoSEQ multiplex PCR, and its TCRdb copy is limited to in-frame clones, with some not included. In the table there are 150,000 to 180,000 clones, around 89% of which are singletons. Material: peripheral blood, obtained on day 0 of AZD1222 vaccination. These receptors all stem from an adult in good health.

The V and J genes are TRBV5-4 and TRBJ2-7, with 8 bases matching TRBD2. Germline V gene sequence: CDR1 SGHNT, CDR2 YYREEE (reference sequence). Trimming took 7 bases from V and 0 from J; bases not matched to a gene: 6. The CDR3 has 14 amino acids. Here the CDR3 DNA reads TGTGCCAGCCAGCGGGGGCCGGACTCCTACGAGCAGTACTTC. It encodes CASQRGPDSYEQYF.

This chain joins TRBV7-2 and TRBJ1-2; D ambiguous. The CDR3 is 14 amino acids. V was trimmed by 0 bases and J by 4 bases, leaving 9 bases between them. CDR1 and CDR2 from the germline V gene are SGHTA and FQGNSA. CDR3 in amino acids: CASSLAGVGYGYTF. In nucleotides, the CDR3 is TGTGCCAGCAGCTTAGCTGGGGTTGGCTATGGCTACACCTTC.

The V and J genes are TRBV12-3 or TRBV12-4 and TRBJ1-1, with D possibly matching TRBD1 (5 bases). V lost 3 bases and J lost 4, with 9 bases in between. This CDR3 is built from 13 residues. This CDR3 is CASSLLRVTEAFF. The CDR3 DNA is TGTGCCAGCAGTTTGCTCAGGGTCACTGAAGCTTTCTTT.

This chain links TRBV6-5 with TRBJ2-7; 8 bases agree with TRBD1. The V gene end was trimmed by 7 bases and the J gene end by 3 bases; junction bases not matched to a gene: 5. The CDR3 length is 13 residues. Germline loops: CDR1 MNHEY, CDR2 SVGAGI. For the CDR3, the DNA is TGTGCCAGCACCCCAGGGGGCAGCTACGAGCAGTACTTC. Protein: CASTPGGSYEQYF.

This sequence joins TRBV6-5 and TRBJ1-4, with no clear D. From germline, CDR1 is MNHEY and CDR2 SVGAGI. The ends were cut back, 4 bases at V and 7 bases at J, with 10 bases in the middle. The CDR3 has 13 residues. CDR3 sequence (DNA): TGTGCCAGCAGTTGGGCGGCCAGTGAAAAACTGTTTTTT. It is translated as CASSWAASEKLFF.

The rearrangement joins TRBV5-1 to TRBJ2-7, with 7 bases identical to TRBD1. Losses at the gene ends were 4 bases for V and 4 bases for J; bases not matched to a gene: 8. Per germline, CDR1 SGHRS and CDR2 YFSETQ. CDR3 length: 14 amino acids. CDR3 region: CASSVNRGGYEQYF. In nucleotides, the CDR3 is TGCGCCAGCAGCGTGAACAGGGGTGGGTACGAGCAGTACTTC.

The CDR3 spells CASSLVAGPREGYTF. For the CDR3, the DNA is TGCGCCAGCAGCTTGGTGGCAGGGCCAAGGGAGGGCTACACCTTC. J is TRBJ1-2 and V is TRBV5-1, with TRBD1 as a possible D gene (5 bases). This CDR3 has 15 amino acids. Germline V gene data show CDR1 as SGHRS and CDR2 as YFSETQ. Deletions cut 0 bases from V and 8 bases from J, with 17 bases between. The full variable domain, rest sourced from reference TRBV5-1 and TRBJ1-2, is KAGVTQTPRYLIKTRGQQVTLSCSPISGHRSVSWYQQTPGQGLQFLFEYFSETQRNKGNFPGRFSGRQFSNSRSEMNVSTLELGDSALYLCASSLVAGPREGYTFGSGTRLTVV.

This chain uses TRBV7-2 with TRBJ1-2, with D hard to call. Trimming shortened V by 5 bases and J by 2 bases, and 12 bases separated the two germline ends. The CDR3 spans 14 residues. Germline CDR1 and CDR2: SGHTA and FQGNSA. CDR3 DNA: TGTGCCAGCAGCCCCGGACGATTGAACTATGGCTACACCTTC. Amino acids: CASSPGRLNYGYTF.

A single count supports this clone. This chain joins TRBV5-4 and TRBJ2-3; TRBD2 matches 8 bases. CDR1 SGHNT and CDR2 YYREEE come from the germline V gene (reference sequence). V shed 0 bases and J 6 bases; nucleotides not matched to a gene: 6. The CDR3 spans 15 residues. CDR3 residues: CASSLDIGGADTQYF. CDR3 DNA sequence: TGTGCCAGCAGCTTGGATATCGGGGGGGCTGATACGCAGTATTTT.

The chain recombines TRBV5-1 with TRBJ2-3, with 11 nucleotides matching TRBD2. The CDR3 has 17 amino acids. Germline-derived CDR1 and CDR2 are SGHRS and YFSETQ. V shed 4 bases, J shed 1 base, and the junction held 8 bases outside the gene matches. DNA of the CDR3: TGCGCCAGCAGCCTTTTGACTAGCGGGGTGGGCACAGATACGCAGTATTTT. Its translation is CASSLLTSGVGTDTQYF.

This rearrangement joins TRBV5-1 to TRBJ2-3; D gene ambiguous. Looked up from germline, CDR1 is SGHRS and CDR2 is YFSETQ. The CDR3 runs to 13 residues. Trimming pared 3 bases from V and 0 bases from J, leaving 5 bases between. The CDR3 coding sequence is TGCGCCAGCAGCTACTCTAGCACAGATACGCAGTATTTT. Translated, it gives CASSYSSTDTQYF. Variable domain in full (rest from reference TRBV5-1 and TRBJ2-3): KAGVTQTPRYLIKTRGQQVTLSCSPISGHRSVSWYQQTPGQGLQFLFEYFSETQRNKGNFPGRFSGRQFSNSRSEMNVSTLELGDSALYLCASSYSSTDTQYFGPGTRLTVL.

V usage is TRBV3-1 (or the pseudogene TRBV3-2) and J usage is TRBJ1-6; no clear D. V was shortened by 0 bases and J by 7 bases, with 4 bases between the two germline ends. There are 13 residues in the CDR3. Germline V gene data show CDR1 as LGHDT and CDR2 as YNNKEL (reference sequence). CDR3 DNA: TGTGCCAGCAGCCAAGAGGGGAATTCACCCCTCCACTTT. Protein product: CASSQEGNSPLHF.

The chain couples TRBV7-2 to TRBJ2-3; no definite D call. Germline V gene sequence: CDR1 SGHTA, CDR2 FQGNSA. V lost 5 bases and J lost 9, with 15 bases in between. This CDR3 contains 13 residues. DNA for the CDR3: TGTGCCAGCAGCCTCCATGCGAGGATCACGCAGTATTTT. Translation: CASSLHARITQYF.

V is TRBV19 and J is TRBJ1-5; D not certain. CDR1 is LNHDA and CDR2 is SQIVND in the germline V gene (reference sequence). V was trimmed by 4 bases and J by 4 bases, leaving 14 bases between them. There are 15 residues in the CDR3. The CDR3 loop is CASSTGSTYNQPQHF. CDR3 DNA: TGTGCCAGTAGTACAGGCTCGACATATAATCAGCCCCAGCATTTT.

This clone was detected once. This chain joins TRBV24-1 and TRBJ2-6; D is undetermined. CDR3 length equals 14 residues. Germline V gene data show CDR1 as KGHDR and CDR2 as SFDVKD. The germline V and J ends were trimmed by 7 bases and 0 bases, with 6 bases remaining between them. The CDR3 DNA sequence: TGTGCCACCAGCGAGAACTCTGGGGCCAACGTCCTGACTTTC. Translating it yields CATSENSGANVLTF.

The CDR3 sequence is CASSIAPGHKRSSYNSPLHF. The CDR3 DNA reads as TGTGCCAGTAGTATAGCACCGGGACACAAGAGAAGCTCCTATAATTCACCCCTCCACTTT. This chain joins TRBV19 and TRBJ1-6, with TRBD1 as a possible D gene (6 bases). In germline, CDR1 is LNHDA, CDR2 SQIVND (reference sequence). This CDR3 region has 20 residues. Trimming took 1 base from V and 0 from J, leaving 19 bases between them.

This sequence joins TRBV5-5 and TRBJ1-1; D remains unclear. The CDR3 covers 13 residues. CDR1 is SGHKS and CDR2 is YYEKEE in the germline V gene (reference sequence). V lost 2 bases and J lost 0, with 5 bases in between. Here the CDR3 reads CASSFLVNTEAFF. The CDR3 nucleotides read TGTGCCAGCAGCTTCCTAGTGAACACTGAAGCTTTCTTT. The full variable domain, with the rest looked up from reference TRBV5-5 and TRBJ1-1, is DAGVTQSPTHLIKTRGQQVTLRCSPISGHKSVSWYQQVLGQGPQFIFQYYEKEERGRGNFPDRFSARQFPNYSSELNVNALLLGDSALYLCASSFLVNTEAFFGQGTRLTVV.

This clone was picked up one time. The CDR3 region has the DNA TGTGCCAGCAGCTCTAGACAGGTTGGATCACCCCTCCACTTT. Its translation: CASSSRQVGSPLHF. The chain has TRBV7-9 and TRBJ1-6; D is perhaps TRBD1 (6 bases). V dropped 4 bases and J dropped 10 bases, with 14 bases sitting between them. Germline lookup yields CDR1 SEHNR and CDR2 FQNEAQ (reference sequence). CDR3 length: 14 residues.